These 14 T cell receptor beta chains originate from one sample sequenced in a study of T cell responses to AZD1222 COVID-19 vaccine. The data were produced by immunoSEQ multiplex PCR, yet TCRdb's version contains in-frame clones alone and is incomplete. The table lists more than 100,000 clones, 89% of them singletons, with less than 4.5% in the top ten. Here the sequenced sample was peripheral blood, taken on day 0 of AZD1222 vaccination. The receptors were sampled from an adult in good health.

This chain joins TRBV19 and TRBJ1-5; 7 bases fit TRBD1. V lost 1 base and J lost 3; bases outside the gene matches: 6. The CDR3 has 16 amino acids. The V gene's germline CDR1 is LNHDA and CDR2 SQIVND (reference sequence). The CDR3 DNA reads as TGTGCCAGTAGTATAGTGGCAGGGGGGAACAATCAGCCCCAGCATTTT. Its protein product is CASSIVAGGNNQPQHF. The variable domain in full, with the rest retrieved from reference TRBV19 and TRBJ1-5, is DGGITQSPKYLFRKEGQNVTLSCEQNLNHDAMYWYRQDPGQGLRLIYYSQIVNDFQKGDIAEGYSVSREKKESFPLTVTSAQKNPTAFYLCASSIVAGGNNQPQHFGDGTRLSIL.

The chain employs TRBV30 and TRBJ1-3; D call uncertain. Trimming stripped 2 bases from V and 2 bases from J, with 7 bases between. Germline V CDR1 and CDR2: GTSNPN, SVGIG (reference sequence). This CDR3 has 13 amino acids. CDR3 nucleotides: TGTGCCTGGAGTTTCGCGGCTGGAAACACCATATATTTT. Translating gives CAWSFAAGNTIYF.

This clone turned up a few times. The V and J genes are TRBV24-1 and TRBJ1-1, with D perhaps TRBD1 (6 bases). CDR3 size: 13 residues. Germline CDR1 and CDR2: KGHDR and SFDVKD. Trimming took 7 bases from V and 1 from J, leaving 9 bases between them. The CDR3 DNA sequence: TGTGCCACCAGGATGACAGGGAACACTGAAGCTTTCTTT. This codes for CATRMTGNTEAFF.

The chain uses TRBV13 and TRBJ2-1, with D unresolved. Trimming took off 7 bases at V and 6 bases at J, with 16 bases between the two ends. CDR1 and CDR2 from the germline V gene are PRHDT and FYEKMQ (reference sequence). This CDR3 has 14 amino acids. DNA of the CDR3: TGTGCCAGCACGATGAATCCAACCGGCAATGAGCAGTTCTTC. It specifies CASTMNPTGNEQFF.

The chain carries TRBV5-1 and TRBJ2-6; 8 bases line up with TRBD1. V gave up 0 bases and J gave up 4 bases; unmatched junction bases: 12. Per germline, CDR1 SGHRS and CDR2 YFSETQ. The CDR3 sequence is 19 residues long. The CDR3 bases are TGCGCCAGCAGCTTGGCGGGTTCGGCAGGGGGCGAGGGGGCCAACGTCCTGACTTTC. Amino acids: CASSLAGSAGGEGANVLTF.

This chain links TRBV6-5 with TRBJ1-5; D ambiguous. The germline V gene has CDR1 MNHEY and CDR2 SVGAGI. Deletions cut 0 bases from V and 6 bases from J, with 15 bases between. This CDR3 is built from 16 residues. The CDR3 nucleotides read TGTGCCAGCAGTTACTCGGTGTCCCCTCGAAGTCAGCCCCAGCATTTT. Its translation is CASSYSVSPRSQPQHF.

The V call is TRBV30, the J call TRBJ1-6, with D unresolved. CDR1 and CDR2 from the germline V gene are GTSNPN and SVGIG (reference sequence). Trimming cost V 2 bases and J 1 base, with 6 bases left between them. CDR3 length: 14 amino acids. CDR3 nucleotides: TGTGCCTGGAGTAGGCCGTCCTATAATTCACCCCTCCACTTT. This codes for CAWSRPSYNSPLHF. The full variable domain, with the rest looked up from reference TRBV30 and TRBJ1-6, is SQTIHQWPATLVQPVGSPLSLECTVEGTSNPNLYWYRQAAGRGLQLLFYSVGIGQISSEVPQNLSASRPQDRQFILSSKKLLLSDSGFYLCAWSRPSYNSPLHFGNGTRLTVT.

V gene TRBV7-2 combines with J gene TRBJ2-7; a possible D gene is TRBD2 (6 bases). The germline gives CDR1 SGHTA, CDR2 FQGNSA. The CDR3 runs to 14 residues. V lost 5 bases and J lost 0, with 11 bases in between. The CDR3 nucleotides are TGTGCCAGCAGCCCGGACGGGAGCTCCTACGAGCAGTACTTC. Its protein is CASSPDGSSYEQYF.

V usage is TRBV11-2 and J usage is TRBJ2-2; D uncertain. CDR1 and CDR2 (germline): SGHAT, FQNNGV. Trimming took off 6 bases at V and 0 bases at J, with 5 bases between the two ends. The CDR3 consists of 13 residues. The CDR3 reads CASSRTNTGELFF. In DNA form, the CDR3 reads TGTGCCAGCAGTCGCACGAACACCGGGGAGCTGTTTTTT.

Points on this clone: An end of the junction does not agree with germline; a read error may underlie this. The rearrangement uses TRBV28 and TRBJ1-6, with TRBD1 as a possible D gene (5 bases). This CDR3 region has 14 residues. Germline lookup yields CDR1 MDHEN and CDR2 SYDVKM. CDR3 in amino acids: CASSSWGEFSPPHF. CDR3 bases: TGTGCCAGCAGTTCTTGGGGCGAGTTCTCACCCCCCCACTTT. The full variable domain, rest sourced from reference TRBV28 and TRBJ1-6, is DVKVTQSSRYLVKRTGEKVFLECVQDMDHENMFWYRQDPGLGLRLIYFSYDVKMKEKGDIPEGYSVSREKKERFSLILESASTNQTSMYLCASSSWGEFSPPHFGNGTRLTVT.

The chain recombines TRBV12-3 or TRBV12-4 with TRBJ1-1, with a possible D match to TRBD1 (6 bases). This CDR3 has 12 residues. Trimming pared 4 bases from V and 5 bases from J, leaving 8 bases between. Here the CDR3 reads CASSSGETEAFF. The CDR3 DNA follows: TGTGCCAGCAGTTCAGGGGAGACTGAAGCTTTCTTT.

This clone was counted between two and nine times. The V gene is TRBV1, the J gene TRBJ2-7; TRBD2, the table's D call, lacks a check against the DNA. TRBV1 is a listed pseudogene. This CDR3 region has 15 residues. The chain's CDR3 is CTSSQEGLSSYEQYF. The DNA for the CDR3 is TGCACCAGCAGCCAAGAGGGACTAAGTTCCTACGAGCAGTACTTC.

CDR3 sequence reads: CASSQDRRGTGELFF. CDR3 in DNA: TGTGCCAGCAGCCAAGATAGGAGGGGCACCGGGGAGCTGTTTTTT. V usage is TRBV3-1 (or the pseudogene TRBV3-2) and J usage is TRBJ2-2; D perhaps matches TRBD2 (6 bases). Germline-derived CDR1 and CDR2 are LGHDT and YNNKEL (reference sequence). There are 15 residues in the CDR3. V lost 0 bases and J lost 4, with 9 bases in between.

This clone was picked up one time. CDR3 amino acids: CASSLIGSNEQFF. For the CDR3, the DNA is TGTGCCAGCAGCCTAATCGGAAGCAATGAGCAGTTCTTC. The rearrangement uses TRBV6-5 and TRBJ2-1; D unresolved. Trimming stripped 6 bases from V and 6 bases from J, with 12 bases between. In germline, CDR1 is MNHEY, CDR2 SVGAGI. This CDR3 comprises 13 residues.